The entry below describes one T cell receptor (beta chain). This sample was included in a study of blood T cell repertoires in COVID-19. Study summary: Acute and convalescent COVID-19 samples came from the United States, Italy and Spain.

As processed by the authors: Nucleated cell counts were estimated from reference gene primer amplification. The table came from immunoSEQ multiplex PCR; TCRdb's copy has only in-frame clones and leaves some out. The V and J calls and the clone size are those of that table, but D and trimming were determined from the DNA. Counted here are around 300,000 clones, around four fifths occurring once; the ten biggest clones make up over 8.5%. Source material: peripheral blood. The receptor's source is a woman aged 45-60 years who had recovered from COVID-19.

The CDR3 DNA follows: TGTGCCAGCAGTAGGACTAGCGGGGGCCGGGTCACAGATACGCAGTATTTT. Protein: CASSRTSGGRVTDTQYF. The chain couples TRBV5-4 to TRBJ2-3; 13 bases match TRBD2. This CDR3 region has 17 residues. V dropped 5 bases and J dropped 2; count of bases not matched to a gene: 8. From germline, CDR1 is SGHNT and CDR2 YYREEE (reference sequence). Using reference TRBV5-4 and TRBJ2-3 for the parts outside the CDR3, the full variable domain is ETGVTQSPTHLIKTRGQQVTLRCSSQSGHNTVSWYQQALGQGPQFIFQYYREEENGRGNFPPRFSGLQFPNYSSELNVNALELDDSALYLCASSRTSGGRVTDTQYFGPGTRLTVL.